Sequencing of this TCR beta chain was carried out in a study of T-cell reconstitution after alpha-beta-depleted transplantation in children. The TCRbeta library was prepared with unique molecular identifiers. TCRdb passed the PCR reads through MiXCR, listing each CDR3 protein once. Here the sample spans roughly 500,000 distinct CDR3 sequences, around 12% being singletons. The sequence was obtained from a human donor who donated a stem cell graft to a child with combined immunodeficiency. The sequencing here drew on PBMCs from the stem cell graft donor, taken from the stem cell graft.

CDR3 coding DNA: TGTGCCAGCAGCTTAGAGCTAGTTCAGTTCTTC. Its translation is CASSLELVQFF. The V and J genes are TRBV11-3 and TRBJ2-1; D is unresolved. Trimming took off 0 bases at V and 13 bases at J, with 7 bases between the two ends. The CDR3 covers 11 residues. Germline-derived CDR1 and CDR2 are SGHNT and YENEEA.